The 11 T cell receptor beta chains below come from one sample, sequenced in a study of immune characterization of retroperitoneal liposarcoma. Using its own MiXCR run on the PCR reads, TCRdb lists one record per CDR3 protein. The table lists roughly 1,500 distinct CDR3 sequences, roughly 48% of them singletons. The material sequenced was tumor tissue. All receptors come from a female donor with retroperitoneal liposarcoma.

This clonotype is judged hyperexpanded. The chain carries TRBV6-1 and TRBJ2-5, with 11 bases identical to TRBD1. Germline V gives CDR1 MNHNS, CDR2 SASEGT. The CDR3 runs to 16 residues. The V segment lost 3 bases and the J segment 3 bases; nucleotides outside the gene matches: 6. The CDR3 spells CASSDPRDRGEETQYF. The CDR3 DNA follows: TGTGCCAGCAGTGACCCGAGGGACAGGGGGGAAGAGACCCAGTACTTC.

The chain has TRBV12-3 or TRBV12-4 and TRBJ1-1; a possible D gene is TRBD1 (5 bases). V was cut by 3 bases and J by 4 bases, with 9 bases left in between. This CDR3 region has 13 residues. The CDR3 nucleotides are TGTGCCAGCAGTTTCGTCCAGGGCACTGAAGCTTTCTTT. Translated: CASSFVQGTEAFF.

This clonotype is a singleton in its sample. This sequence joins TRBV12-5 and TRBJ2-1; D remains unclear. The CDR3 loop spans 12 amino acids. V was cut by 4 bases and J by 9 bases, with 10 bases left in between. CDR1 LGHNT and CDR2 FRNRAP come from the germline V gene. The CDR3 sequence: CASGSQVLEQFF. The CDR3 coding sequence is TGTGCTAGTGGTTCCCAGGTTCTTGAGCAGTTCTTC.

The chain combines TRBV7-2 with TRBJ2-1; 9 nucleotides line up with TRBD2. In germline, CDR1 is SGHTA, CDR2 FQGNSA. The CDR3 runs 15 residues. V lost 2 bases, J lost 4 bases, and 3 bases stayed unmatched. Here the CDR3 reads CASSLMSGGYNEQFF. CDR3 nucleotide sequence: TGTGCCAGCAGCTTAATGAGCGGGGGGTACAATGAGCAGTTCTTC.

V and J are TRBV7-2 and TRBJ2-1; D may be TRBD2 (5 bases). The CDR3 has 12 residues. Germline loops: CDR1 SGHTA, CDR2 FQGNSA. V gave up 5 bases and J gave up 13 bases, with 15 bases separating them. This CDR3 reads CASSPLWETQFF. CDR3 coding DNA: TGTGCCAGCAGCCCTCTATGGGAGACCCAGTTCTTC.

In its sample, this clonotype was seen a few times. This rearrangement joins TRBV6-5 to TRBJ2-1, with 7 nucleotides matching TRBD2. Trimming removed 10 bases from V and 7 bases from J; junction bases left unmatched: 7. The CDR3 runs 12 residues. Germline-derived CDR1 and CDR2 are MNHEY and SVGAGI. This CDR3 is CATREGWNEQFF. The CDR3 DNA sequence: TGTGCCACGAGGGAGGGGTGGAATGAGCAGTTCTTC.

This clonotype was counted a few times. The chain uses TRBV6-6 and TRBJ2-5; no firm D call. The end of the DNA is better explained by TRBJ2-1, so the J call may be wrong. CDR3 length: 14 residues. Germline V gene sequence: CDR1 MNHNY, CDR2 SVGAGI (reference sequence). The CDR3 spells CASSYSMIGETQFF. CDR3 in DNA: TGTGCCAGCAGTTACTCGATGATAGGAGAGACCCAGTTCTTC.

The chain joins TRBV6-6 to TRBJ2-1; D is unclear. V was clipped by 0 bases and J by 5 bases, with 11 bases between them. Germline V gene data show CDR1 as MNHNY and CDR2 as SVGAGI (reference sequence). There are 15 residues in the CDR3. CDR3 DNA sequence: TGTGCCAGCAGTTACTCGGCTAGAGCGAACAATGAGCAGTTCTTC. It codes for CASSYSARANNEQFF.

The chain recombines TRBV6-6 with TRBJ2-1, with D perhaps being TRBD1 or TRBD2 (6 bases each). The germline V and J ends were trimmed by 6 bases and 6 bases, with 18 bases remaining between them. The CDR3 is 15 amino acids. Germline V gene sequence: CDR1 MNHNY, CDR2 SVGAGI (reference sequence). Written as DNA, the CDR3 is TGTGCCAGCAGGTATCAACTAGCAGGGGCCAATGAGCAGTTCTTC. Protein: CASRYQLAGANEQFF.

V is TRBV6-8 and J is TRBJ2-4, with a possible D match to TRBD1 (6 bases). Judging by the DNA end, TRBJ2-5 fits better; the J call may be wrong. This CDR3 contains 13 residues. Per the germline V gene, CDR1 is MNHGY and CDR2 is SAAAGT. The CDR3 is CASTHRDKETQYF. The CDR3 DNA follows: TGTGCCAGCACTCACCGGGACAAAGAGACCCAGTACTTC.

V usage is TRBV6-5 and J usage is TRBJ2-1; 12 bases line up with TRBD2. Germline V gene sequence: CDR1 MNHEY, CDR2 SVGAGI. The CDR3 loop spans 12 amino acids. V lost 4 bases, J lost 15 bases, and 4 bases stayed unmatched. The CDR3 loop reads CASSSTSGSLFF. CDR3 in DNA: TGTGCCAGCAGTTCGACTAGCGGGAGTTTGTTCTTC.